The TCR beta chain described here comes from a study of T-cell memory formation after mild COVID-19. On the study more broadly: Largely donor-specific sequence clusters came from a couple of donors.

This clonotype was counted between two and nine times. Antigen specificity is unknown. The authors produced TCR alpha and TCR beta cDNA libraries with sample barcodes and UMIs by 5'RACE using constant-segment primers. TCRdb called the 5' RACE reads again in MiXCR, with one record for every CDR3 protein. The repertoire holds 550,000 to 600,000 distinct CDR3 sequences, 17% seen once, with just over 8% in the top ten. The V gene lost 1 base and the J gene lost 3 bases, with 18 bases spanning the gap. Per germline, CDR1 LGHDT and CDR2 YNNKEL (reference sequence). CDR3 length equals 18 residues. Study findings and constraints: Clones which contracted sat mainly in CM and EM if CD4+, and in EMRA if CD8+. Whether second-wave clones peaking at day 37 were SARS-CoV-2 specific went unconfirmed.

The specimen was PBMCs or a T cell subset sorted from them (not recorded which). This sequence was found in an adult woman who had mild COVID-19 (a few samples of this study predate the infection). Cell type and time point are not known. The chain employs TRBV3-1 and TRBJ2-2, with D maybe TRBD2 (6 bases). The CDR3 sequence is CASSQGPASAFYTGELFF. CDR3 bases: TGTGCCAGCAGCCAAGGTCCGGCTAGCGCTTTTTACACCGGGGAGCTGTTTTTT.